This T cell receptor (beta chain) was sequenced for a study of cytomegalovirus exposure and HLA in healthy donors (dated by TCRdb to the late 2010s). For context, the study as a whole: According to an earlier analysis of 450 to 650 of the donors, 150 million to 200 million T cells yielded roughly 100 million unique TCR beta sequences and 250 to 350 Gb of sequence data. An early release covering some 640 HLA-typed donors comprised about 300 gigabases of sequencing data and roughly 86 million unique TCR sequences. Among the roughly 400 genotyped donors, approximately 82% belonged to the genetic ancestry cluster associated with self-reported Caucasian donors. The study aimed to test whether signatures of past pathogen exposure could be identified by cataloging public T cell receptors. Using immunosequencing, the study profiled T cell repertoires from 640 or so subjects and related those repertoires to cytomegalovirus serostatus. Along with the approximately 650-subject first cohort, a separate validation cohort of about 110 different subjects was used. To predict cytomegalovirus infection status, the study brought together high-throughput TCR immunosequencing, statistical association of individual TCRs with disease status, and machine learning. A later analysis re-analyzed previously published TCR beta repertoires from 666 donors and added high-resolution HLA genotyping to study TCR occurrence patterns. In the later analysis, no new phenotypic data were used to find candidate immune exposures; instead, reliance was placed on TCR beta sequences and their occurrence across donors. An earlier analysis of 450 to 750 of the donors used high-throughput TCR beta sequencing to judge whether each TCR beta V gene segment behaved as functional or pseudogenic. Donor age, sex, ethnicity and CMV serostatus were compiled together with the repertoire data. A later genetic analysis used genome-wide SNP genotypes for 398 of the 666 donors, treating that subset as a discovery cohort. All discovery cohort repertoires had been generated using a single sequencing platform. HLA typing included class I and class II loci at four-digit resolution. The number of donors typed differed by locus, with about 629-640 for A, B, C, DRB1 and DQB1, around 520 for DQA1, approximately 570 for DPA1, and approximately 470 for DPB1. Roughly 5 DR-DQ haplotypes were handled as single units for association and clustering because linkage in the cohort was strong. Among some 400 genotyped donors of the cohort, an average of approximately 240,000 unique TCR beta nucleotide sequences was sequenced per donor, of which about 18% were non-productive. General conclusions and limits of the study: A cluster of highly shared sequence variants was judged likely to be a technical artifact of the sequencing pipeline. According to a later analysis, TCR association rates differed among HLA loci, with DRB1 alleles showing the most associated TCRs and HLA-C alleles showing the fewest. A few of the identified cytomegalovirus-associated TCR beta chains were confirmed in vitro to be specific for cytomegalovirus antigens. A further reported finding was that TCR beta sequences accurately predicted the HLA-A and HLA-B alleles for most subjects in the first cohort. According to the authors, the approach could potentially be generalized to other disease states and immunological phenotypes. Cytomegalovirus status was reported to be diagnosed by the classifier with high specificity and sensitivity in both the original and validation cohorts. The earlier analysis of some 540 of the donors excluded some 15 rarely observed V segments, including chromosome 9 orphons, because counts were too low. Several of the top co-occurrence clusters appeared to be linked to parvovirus B19, influenza, CMV and Epstein-Barr virus, according to a later analysis. Broadly in line with IMGT annotations, most TCR beta V segments showed up in productive rearrangements about 87% or about 30% of the time in an earlier analysis of under 700 of the donors. Most TCR sequences were observed very rarely across donors, whereas some public TCRs were present in many individuals. Compared with equally common non-associated chains, HLA-associated TCR beta chains in a later analysis were more clonally expanded and had lower generation probabilities. The study listed 164 TCR beta chains as associated with cytomegalovirus. Linkage disequilibrium might explain the correlated functional status among segregating V segments, but an unknown experimental factor could not be excluded. When HLA alleles, especially DR and DQ, strongly co-occurred, attributing TCR associations to individual alleles was difficult. Because some donors lacked HLA typing at each locus, the association tests relied only on the typed subset. A later analysis found that most CMV-associated TCR beta chains appeared HLA-restricted, with HLA associations seemingly driven largely by CMV exposure. The only immune exposure information available for the cohort was CMV serostatus. The presence/absence analyses assumed that sequencing depth was roughly uniform across donors, and that assumption may not be true. In a later genetic analysis, a missense DCLRE1C variant was associated with V-gene and J-gene trimming of TCR beta chains, and the association was replicated in an independent cohort. Only TCR beta chains were sequenced in this cohort, and the absence of alpha or paired-chain data limited detectable features. A later analysis associated roughly 17,000 TCR beta sequences with specific HLA alleles at a false discovery rate of 0.05. The 87-base-pair reads could not distinguish some IMGT-functional V segments, including TRBV6-2 and TRBV6-3, so those segments were excluded. In a later genetic analysis, fewer N-insertions in productive TCRs were reported among donors in an Asian-associated ancestry cluster than the roughly 700-donor mean.

About this clone itself: What antigen it recognizes has not been identified. Base qualities are not provided; no much larger clone lies one nucleotide away.

CDR1 and CDR2 are drawn from the germline V gene: SGDLS, YYNGEE. The junction shows trimming of 1 base on V and 8 bases on J, and the gene matches do not reach 8 bases of it. Spanning cysteine to phenylalanine, the CDR3 consists of 15 amino acids. The DNA shown is the 45-base CDR3, in frame from base 1. The cohort was made up of 666 healthy bone marrow donors. All cohort members were sampled while nominally healthy, although unrecorded immune exposures were likely present. The donor tested CMV seronegative, placing the donor among the 350 or so seronegative members of the cohort. Each donor provided a peripheral blood sample, and peripheral blood mononuclear cells were used for TCR beta sequencing. The Qiagen DNeasy Blood Extraction Kit was used to extract genomic DNA from the blood cell samples. The library was obtained by the immunoSEQ multiplex PCR assay. A mixture of 60 forward primers for TCR Vbeta segments and 13 reverse primers for TCR Jbeta segments was used in the multiplex PCR. The CDR3 region of rearranged TCR beta genes was amplified from genomic DNA with a multiplex PCR assay. Amplified TCR beta libraries were sequenced as 87-base-pair reads on the Illumina HiSeq System. As for the authors' bioinformatics: A later analysis tallied roughly 76 million unique TCR beta chains across the 610 or so repertoires, and roughly 11 million of those chains were shared by two or more donors. To remove PCR and sequencing errors, raw reads were error-corrected and collapsed into unique sequences using a nearest-neighbor algorithm that merged closely related sequences. To assign V, D and J gene segments, CDR3 sequences were aligned to IMGT reference sequences. For a sequence to be retained, a match of at least six nucleotides to both a V gene segment and a J gene segment was required. Rearrangements were called productive when the CDR3 lacked stop codons and stayed in frame with V and J; all others were non-productive. CDR3 was defined according to IMGT convention as the region running from the second conserved V-encoded cysteine to the conserved J-encoded phenylalanine. Sequences without an unambiguous match to a single V gene segment were excluded from the earlier analysis of about 600 of the donors. An earlier analysis of about 590 of the donors classified V segments as functional when productive rearrangements were above 56.7% and as segregating when the standard deviation between donors was above 5%. A statistical classification framework was developed to diagnose cytomegalovirus status using the catalog of TCR beta chain sequences. In a later analysis, TCR nucleotide sequences were compared against IMGT/GENE-DB human TR gene sequences so that V and J genes could be assigned. The TCRdist pipeline was used in a later analysis to assign CDR3 sequences and most-parsimonious VDJ recombination scenarios. In a later analysis, every TCR beta chain was defined by the combination of its CDR3 amino acid sequence and its V-gene family, and reads without a unique V-gene family were dropped. In a later analysis, some 600 highly shared, low-generation-probability nucleotide sequences were removed to address suspected cross-contamination and a sequencing artifact. A later analysis calculated a clonal expansion index for each public chain from normalized within-repertoire ranks of inferred template counts. In a later analysis, generation probabilities were computed with a VDJ recombination model fitted to out-of-frame rearrangements, and the resulting probabilities were checked against IGoR. Hypergeometric tests were used in a later analysis to score TCR-TCR, TCR-HLA and TCR-CMV co-occurrence, with a repertoire-size bias correction applied to the TCR pairs. In a later analysis, false discovery rates were estimated by permuting HLA or CMV assignments 20 times. In a later analysis, co-occurring TCRs were grouped using DBSCAN, with TCRdist sequence similarity added in when clustering inside HLA-allele-positive subsets. Repertoires with fewer than 30,000 or more than 120,000 public chains were left out of co-occurrence clustering, as were a handful of repertoires with anomalous nucleotide sharing. The immuneACCESS repertoire file appears here via TCRdb, limited to in-frame rearrangements. These files lack a portion of the clones; in checked studies, under half of the deficit traces to unresolved V genes, and the cause of the others is not known. V and J calls and clone size follow that table, whereas D and trimming were derived from the DNA. Present in this sample are some 190,000 clones, 80% to 90% of which were seen just once. 2.4% of the sample goes to the ten largest clones.

The source is a male donor in good health and CMV-seronegative. Specimen: PBMCs. The rearranged chain carries TRBV9 and TRBJ2-1; 8 central bases correspond to TRBD2. The nucleotide sequence reads TGTGCCAGCAGCGTAAAGGCTAGCGGGTACGATGAGCAGTTCTTC. This is translated as CASSVKASGYDEQFF.